The 20 T cell receptor beta chains given below trace back to one sample, sequenced in a study of OX40 agonist ivuxolimab in advanced cancers. Sequencing was performed with immunoSEQ multiplex PCR; in TCRdb, only in-frame clones are kept and a portion is missing. In the table there are under 80,000 clones, 93% of which are singletons. The sequencing used CD4+ or CD8+ T cells sorted from blood, collected in a trial of the OX40 agonist ivuxolimab. These receptors all stem from an adult with an advanced solid tumor such as melanoma, head and neck, liver or kidney cancer.

The J gene is TRBJ1-2, the V gene TRBV14; the D gene is possibly TRBD1 (5 bases). Germline CDR1 is SGHDN and CDR2 is FVKESK. This CDR3 comprises 15 residues. Deletions cut 4 bases from V and 3 bases from J, with 15 bases between. The CDR3 loop reads CASSPRAGTHYGYTF. In DNA form, the CDR3 reads TGTGCCAGCAGCCCCAGGGCAGGGACCCACTATGGCTACACCTTC.

The rearrangement links TRBV7-6 to TRBJ1-5, with a tentative D call TRBD1 (5 bases). V was trimmed by 1 base and J by 2 bases, leaving 18 bases between them. Germline CDR1 and CDR2: SGHVS and FNYEAQ. CDR3 length: 18 amino acids. CDR3 in DNA: TGTGCCAGCAGCTTAGTTGGAGGGGACTACTGGTGCAATCAGCCCCAGCATTTT. Amino acid sequence: CASSLVGGDYWCNQPQHF.

The CDR3 protein is CASSPRDRVDQPQHF. The CDR3 DNA follows: TGTGCCAGTAGTCCCCGGGACAGGGTGGATCAGCCCCAGCATTTT. The chain couples TRBV19 to TRBJ1-5, with 9 bases lining up with TRBD1. V was pared by 5 bases and J by 5 bases, with 7 bases of the junction left unmatched. Per germline, CDR1 LNHDA and CDR2 SQIVND (reference sequence). This CDR3 has 15 residues.

Here the CDR3 DNA reads TGTGCCAGCAGCCCGCAGGGGGTAGGTCCCTTAGGTACGCAGTATTTT. This sequence encodes CASSPQGVGPLGTQYF. The chain has TRBV13 and TRBJ2-3; 7 bases match TRBD1. The length of the CDR3 is 16 residues. Germline CDR1 reads PRHDT; CDR2 reads FYEKMQ (reference sequence). V shed 5 bases and J 8 bases; nucleotides not matched to a gene: 16.

This chain connects TRBV7-8 to TRBJ1-2; perhaps TRBD1 as D (5 bases). CDR1 SGHVS and CDR2 FQNEAQ come from the germline V gene. Between the trimmed V and J ends, which lost 5 bases and 8 bases, there was a span of 6 bases. The CDR3 runs 10 residues. In DNA, the CDR3 is TGTGCCAGCAGCCCAGGGGGCTACACCTTC. Protein product: CASSPGGYTF.

The rearrangement joins TRBV6-5 to TRBJ1-2; 12 nucleotides align to TRBD1. CDR1 and CDR2 from the germline V gene are MNHEY and SVGAGI. Germline trimming cut 9 bases from V and 7 bases from J; bases unmatched to any gene: 9. The CDR3 length is 14 residues. The DNA for the CDR3 is TGTGCCAGTTCGACGGGACAGGGGGCGCCTGGCTACACCTTC. Encoded protein: CASSTGQGAPGYTF.

The chain carries TRBV19 and TRBJ1-5; D gene uncertain. Germline V gene data show CDR1 as LNHDA and CDR2 as SQIVND (reference sequence). V shed 10 bases and J shed 0 bases, with 16 bases lying between them. The CDR3 is 15 amino acids. The CDR3 bases are TGTGCCACTACTAAAAGGCAGGATAGCAATCAGCCCCAGCATTTT. Protein product: CATTKRQDSNQPQHF.

The rearrangement joins TRBV7-6 to TRBJ2-7; 7 bases align to TRBD1. The CDR3 runs 14 residues. The germline V gene encodes CDR1 SGHVS and CDR2 FNYEAQ. J was trimmed by 3 bases and V by 1 base; bases with no gene match: 3. The DNA for the CDR3 is TGTGCCAGCAGCTTAGGACAGGGATACTACGAGCAGTACTTC. It codes for CASSLGQGYYEQYF. The complete variable domain, with remaining parts taken from reference TRBV7-6 and TRBJ2-7, reads GAGVSQSPRYKVTKRGQDVALRCDPISGHVSLYWYRQALGQGPEFLTYFNYEAQQDKSGLPNDRFSAERPEGSISTLTIQRTEQRDSAMYRCASSLGQGYYEQYFGPGTRLTVT.

The chain carries TRBV19 and TRBJ1-1; possible D gene TRBD1, 5 bases. Trimming removed 1 base from V and 0 bases from J, with 9 bases in between. Germline assignment: CDR1 LNHDA and CDR2 SQIVND (reference sequence). CDR3 length: 15 residues. The chain's CDR3 is CASSIGAGLNTEAFF. The CDR3 DNA reads TGTGCCAGTAGTATAGGGGCAGGGCTGAACACTGAAGCTTTCTTT.

This clone was observed once. The gene calls are TRBV15 and TRBJ2-1; 9 bases match TRBD1. The V segment lost 5 bases and the J segment 5 bases; nucleotides outside the gene matches: 7. The CDR3 extends over 15 amino acids. CDR1 and CDR2 (germline): LNHNV, YYDKDF (reference sequence). The CDR3 nucleotides read TGTGCCACCAGCGGACGACAGGGGGTAGACAATGAGCAGTTCTTC. It encodes CATSGRQGVDNEQFF.

The gene calls are TRBV21-1 and TRBJ2-3; the listed D gene, TRBD2, was not tested against the DNA. TRBV21-1 is recorded as a pseudogene. The CDR3 has 19 residues. CDR3 DNA sequence: TGTGCCAGCAGCAAAGTGTCGAAGCGGGAGGGCCGTAAAACAGATACGCAGTATTTT. It encodes CASSKVSKREGRKTDTQYF.

The V gene is TRBV30, the J gene TRBJ2-5; D is unresolved. Germline V lookup: CDR1 GTSNPN, CDR2 SVGIG (reference sequence). The CDR3 totals 14 residues. V lost 0 bases and J lost 0, with 8 bases in between. The CDR3 reads CAWSVGYYQETQYF. CDR3 bases: TGTGCCTGGAGTGTTGGGTATTACCAAGAGACCCAGTACTTC.

CDR3 amino acids: CASSGRLAGVGYEQYF. The CDR3 region has the DNA TGTGCCAGCAGCGGCCGACTAGCGGGGGTGGGCTACGAGCAGTACTTC. The V call is TRBV5-6, the J call TRBJ2-7; 12 bases line up with TRBD2. The CDR3 length is 16 residues. J gave up 3 bases and V 4 bases, and 8 bases lay outside the gene matches. CDR1 is SGHDT and CDR2 is YYEEEE in the germline V gene.

The rearrangement links TRBV5-6 to TRBJ1-1; D uncertain. V was pared by 2 bases and J by 4 bases, with 6 bases between. The CDR3 covers 12 residues. CDR1 is SGHDT, CDR2 YYEEEE, per germline. The CDR3, as DNA: TGTGCCAGCAGCTTAGAGGGCACTGAAGCTTTCTTT. Protein: CASSLEGTEAFF. Complete variable domain (other parts from reference TRBV5-6 and TRBJ1-1): DAGVTQSPTHLIKTRGQQVTLRCSPKSGHDTVSWYQQALGQGPQFIFQYYEEEERQRGNFPDRFSGHQFPNYSSELNVNALLLGDSALYLCASSLEGTEAFFGQGTRLTVV.

This sequence joins TRBV5-4 and TRBJ2-7, with TRBD1 matching 7 bases. The junction had 11 bases not matched to a gene; V was cut back by 4 bases and J by 7 bases. CDR1 and CDR2 from the germline V gene are SGHNT and YYREEE (reference sequence). This CDR3 comprises 14 residues. CDR3 protein: CASSRMDRLGEQYF. The CDR3 nucleotides read TGTGCCAGCAGCCGTATGGACAGGTTGGGTGAGCAGTACTTC.

V is TRBV19 and J is TRBJ1-4; D not certain. Germline CDR1 is LNHDA and CDR2 is SQIVND (reference sequence). Trimming pared 1 base from V and 7 bases from J, leaving 7 bases between. This CDR3 is built from 13 residues. The CDR3 DNA reads as TGTGCCAGTAGTATAGGCTCGTTTGAAAAACTGTTTTTT. Translation: CASSIGSFEKLFF.

The chain is built from TRBV13 and TRBJ2-3; TRBD2 matches 13 bases. The junction had 6 bases not matched to a gene; V was cut back by 5 bases and J by 4 bases. The CDR3 contains 16 residues. Germline assignment: CDR1 PRHDT and CDR2 FYEKMQ (reference sequence). DNA for the CDR3: TGTGCCAGCAGCGCCGGACTAGCGGGAGAAGCAGATACGCAGTATTTT. Translated: CASSAGLAGEADTQYF.

The chain carries TRBV19 and TRBJ2-7, with 7 nucleotides matching TRBD1. CDR3 length: 17 residues. J was trimmed by 0 bases and V by 6 bases; bases with no gene match: 14. Germline V gene sequence: CDR1 LNHDA, CDR2 SQIVND (reference sequence). The DNA for the CDR3 is TGTGCCAGTAGCATGGGCCAGACAGGGACGAGCTCCTACGAGCAGTACTTC. Its protein is CASSMGQTGTSSYEQYF.

For this clone: The junction shows a germline mismatch at one end, possibly a read error. The genes are TRBV19 and TRBJ1-5, with D possibly being TRBD1 (5 bases). This CDR3 is 15 amino acids long. Per the germline V gene, CDR1 is LNHDA and CDR2 is SQIVND (reference sequence). This CDR3 is CTSIPTGDSNQPQHF. CDR3 bases: TGTACCAGTATCCCTACGGGGGATAGCAATCAGCCCCAGCATTTT.

This rearrangement joins TRBV6-5 to TRBJ2-1, with 7 bases that match TRBD1. Per germline, CDR1 MNHEY and CDR2 SVGAGI. V dropped 6 bases and J dropped 4; count of bases not matched to a gene: 9. This CDR3 contains 15 residues. The CDR3, as DNA: TGTGCCAGCAGCGACAGGGTTGACGGGTACAATGAGCAGTTCTTC. Its protein product is CASSDRVDGYNEQFF.